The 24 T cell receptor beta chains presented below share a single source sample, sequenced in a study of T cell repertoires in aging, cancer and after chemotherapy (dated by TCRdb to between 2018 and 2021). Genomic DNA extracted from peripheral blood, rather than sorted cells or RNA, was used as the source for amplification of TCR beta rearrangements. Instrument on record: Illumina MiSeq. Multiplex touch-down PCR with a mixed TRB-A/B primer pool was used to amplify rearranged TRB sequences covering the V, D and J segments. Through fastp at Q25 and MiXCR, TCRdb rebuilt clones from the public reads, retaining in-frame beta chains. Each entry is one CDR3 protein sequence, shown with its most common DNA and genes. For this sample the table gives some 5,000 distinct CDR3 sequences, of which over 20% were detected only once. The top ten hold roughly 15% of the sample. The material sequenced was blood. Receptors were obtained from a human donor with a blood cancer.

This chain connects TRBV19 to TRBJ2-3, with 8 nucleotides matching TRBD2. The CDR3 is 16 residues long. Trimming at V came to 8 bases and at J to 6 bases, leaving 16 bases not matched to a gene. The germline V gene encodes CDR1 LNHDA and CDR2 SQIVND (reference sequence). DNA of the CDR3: TGTGCCAGTCGTCATATGGCGGGGGGCGGGGGGGATACGCAGTATTTT. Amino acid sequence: CASRHMAGGGGDTQYF.

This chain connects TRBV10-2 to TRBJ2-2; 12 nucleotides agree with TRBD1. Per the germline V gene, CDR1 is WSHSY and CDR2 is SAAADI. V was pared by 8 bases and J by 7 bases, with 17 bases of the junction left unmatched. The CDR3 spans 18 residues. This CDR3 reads CASLPGQGALGLGGELFF. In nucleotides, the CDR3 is TGCGCCAGCCTCCCGGGACAGGGGGCGTTGGGTTTGGGCGGGGAGCTGTTTTTT.

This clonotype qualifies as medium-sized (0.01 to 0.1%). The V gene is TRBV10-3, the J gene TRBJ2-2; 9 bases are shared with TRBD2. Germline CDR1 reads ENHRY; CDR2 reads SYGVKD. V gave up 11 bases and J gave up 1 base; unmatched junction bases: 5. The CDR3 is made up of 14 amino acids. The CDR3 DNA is TGTGCCCACACGACTAGCGGGAACACCGGGGAGCTGTTTTTT. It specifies CAHTTSGNTGELFF.

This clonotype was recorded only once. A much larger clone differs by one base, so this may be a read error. This CDR3 is CASGNREEGNETLFF. DNA of the CDR3: TGTGCCAGCGGGAACAGGGAAGAGGGCAATGAAACACTGTTTTTT. The J gene is TRBJ1-4, the V gene TRBV18; the D gene is possibly TRBD1 (6 bases). This CDR3 spans 15 amino acids. Germline V gene data show CDR1 as KGHSH and CDR2 as LQKENI.

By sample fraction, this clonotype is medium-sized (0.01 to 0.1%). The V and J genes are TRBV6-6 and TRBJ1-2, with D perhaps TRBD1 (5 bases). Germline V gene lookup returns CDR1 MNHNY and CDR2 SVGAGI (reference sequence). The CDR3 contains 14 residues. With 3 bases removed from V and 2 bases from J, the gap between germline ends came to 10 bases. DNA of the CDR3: TGTGCCAGCAGTTATCAGGGATCAAACTATGGCTACACCTTC. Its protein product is CASSYQGSNYGYTF.

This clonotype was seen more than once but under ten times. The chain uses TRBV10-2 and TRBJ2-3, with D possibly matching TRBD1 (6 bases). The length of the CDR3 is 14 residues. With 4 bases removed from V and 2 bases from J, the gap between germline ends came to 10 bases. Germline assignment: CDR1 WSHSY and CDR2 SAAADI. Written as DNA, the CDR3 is TGCGCCAGCAGTGGCCAGGGGATCACAGATACGCAGTATTTT. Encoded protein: CASSGQGITDTQYF.

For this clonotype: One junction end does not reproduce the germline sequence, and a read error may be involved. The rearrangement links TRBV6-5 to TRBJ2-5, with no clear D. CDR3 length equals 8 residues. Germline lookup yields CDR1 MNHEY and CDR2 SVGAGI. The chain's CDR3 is CASSYRSF. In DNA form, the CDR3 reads TGTGCCAGCAGTTATCGGTCCTTC.

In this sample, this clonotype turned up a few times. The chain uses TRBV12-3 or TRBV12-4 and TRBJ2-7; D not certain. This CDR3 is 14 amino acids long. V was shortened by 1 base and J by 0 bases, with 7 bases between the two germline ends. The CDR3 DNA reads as TGTGCCAGCAGTTTAGGACACAACTCCTACGAGCAGTACTTC. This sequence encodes CASSLGHNSYEQYF.

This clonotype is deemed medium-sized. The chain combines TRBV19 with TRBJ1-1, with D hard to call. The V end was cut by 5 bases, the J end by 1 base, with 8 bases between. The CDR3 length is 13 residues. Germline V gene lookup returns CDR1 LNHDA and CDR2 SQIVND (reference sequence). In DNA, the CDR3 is TGTGCCAGTAGTGTTAGCCGGAACACTGAAGCTTTCTTT. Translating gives CASSVSRNTEAFF.

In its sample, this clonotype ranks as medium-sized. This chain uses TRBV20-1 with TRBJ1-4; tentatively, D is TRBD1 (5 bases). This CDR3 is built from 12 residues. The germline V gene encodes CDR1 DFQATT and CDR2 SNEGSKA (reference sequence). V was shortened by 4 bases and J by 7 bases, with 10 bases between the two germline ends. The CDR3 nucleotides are TGCAGTGCTACTCGTACAGGTGAAAAACTGTTTTTT. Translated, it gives CSATRTGEKLFF.

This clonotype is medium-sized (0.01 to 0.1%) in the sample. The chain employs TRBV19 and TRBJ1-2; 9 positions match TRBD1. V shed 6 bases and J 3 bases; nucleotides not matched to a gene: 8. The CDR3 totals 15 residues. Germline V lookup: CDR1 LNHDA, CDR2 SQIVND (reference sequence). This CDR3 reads CASRKQGAIDYGYTF. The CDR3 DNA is TGTGCCAGTAGGAAACAGGGGGCGATAGACTATGGCTACACCTTC.

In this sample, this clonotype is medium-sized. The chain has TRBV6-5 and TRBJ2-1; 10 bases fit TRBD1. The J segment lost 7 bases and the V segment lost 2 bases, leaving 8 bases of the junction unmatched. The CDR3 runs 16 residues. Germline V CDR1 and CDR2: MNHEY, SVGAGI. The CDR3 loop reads CASSYTPGTGVNEQFF. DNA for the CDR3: TGTGCCAGCAGTTACACTCCCGGGACAGGGGTGAATGAGCAGTTCTTC.

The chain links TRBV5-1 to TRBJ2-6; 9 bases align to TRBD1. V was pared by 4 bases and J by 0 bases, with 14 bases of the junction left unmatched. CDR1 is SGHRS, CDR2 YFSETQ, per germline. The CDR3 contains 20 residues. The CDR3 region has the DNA TGCGCCAGCAGCCGAGGGTCGACAGGGGGTTTAAACTCTGGGGCCAACGTCCTGACTTTC. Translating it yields CASSRGSTGGLNSGANVLTF.

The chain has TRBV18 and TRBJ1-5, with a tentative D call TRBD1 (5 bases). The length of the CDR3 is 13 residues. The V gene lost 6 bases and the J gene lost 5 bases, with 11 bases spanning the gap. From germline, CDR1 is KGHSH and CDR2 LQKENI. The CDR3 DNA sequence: TGTGCCAGCTCCCAGGGTAGGGATCAGCCCCAGCATTTT. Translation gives CASSQGRDQPQHF.

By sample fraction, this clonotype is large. The CDR3 nucleotides are TGCAGCGCCGGAGAGGATACGCAGTATTTT. Its protein is CSAGEDTQYF. J is TRBJ2-3 and V is TRBV29-1, with no clear D. The CDR3 has 10 amino acids. The ends were cut back, 7 bases at V and 6 bases at J, with 8 bases in the middle. Germline values: CDR1 SQVTM, CDR2 ANQGSEA.

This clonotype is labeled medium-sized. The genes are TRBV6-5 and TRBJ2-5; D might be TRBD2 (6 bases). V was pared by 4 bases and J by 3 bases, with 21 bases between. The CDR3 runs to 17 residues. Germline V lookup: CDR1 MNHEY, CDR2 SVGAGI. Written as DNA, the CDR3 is TGTGCCAGCAGTTTGGGGGGAGGAACCGGACGGAAAGAGACCCAGTACTTC. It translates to CASSLGGGTGRKETQYF.

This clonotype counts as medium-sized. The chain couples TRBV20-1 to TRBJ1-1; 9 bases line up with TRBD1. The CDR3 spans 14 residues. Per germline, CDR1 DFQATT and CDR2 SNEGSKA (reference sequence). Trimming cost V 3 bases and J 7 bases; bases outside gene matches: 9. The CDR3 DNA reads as TGCAGTGCTAGCGGGACAGGGCGGCTACATGAAGCTTTCTTT. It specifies CSASGTGRLHEAFF.

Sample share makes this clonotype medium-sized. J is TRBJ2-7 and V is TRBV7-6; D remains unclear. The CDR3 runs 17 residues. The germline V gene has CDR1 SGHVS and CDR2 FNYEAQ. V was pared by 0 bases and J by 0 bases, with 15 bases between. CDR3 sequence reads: CASSLAQGVSSSYEQYF. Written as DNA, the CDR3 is TGTGCCAGCAGCTTAGCGCAAGGCGTCTCGAGCTCCTACGAGCAGTACTTC.

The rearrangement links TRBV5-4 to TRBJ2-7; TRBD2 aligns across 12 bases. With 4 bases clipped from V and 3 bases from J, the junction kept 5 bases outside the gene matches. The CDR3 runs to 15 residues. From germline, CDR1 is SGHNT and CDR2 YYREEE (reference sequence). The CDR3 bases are TGTGCCAGCAGCCCCGGACTAGCGGGGATCTACGAGCAGTACTTC. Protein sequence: CASSPGLAGIYEQYF.

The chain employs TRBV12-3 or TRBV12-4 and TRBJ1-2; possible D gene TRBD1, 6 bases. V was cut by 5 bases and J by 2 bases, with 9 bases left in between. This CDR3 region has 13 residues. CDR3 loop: CASSNRENYGYTF. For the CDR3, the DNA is TGTGCCAGCAGTAACAGGGAAAACTATGGCTACACCTTC.

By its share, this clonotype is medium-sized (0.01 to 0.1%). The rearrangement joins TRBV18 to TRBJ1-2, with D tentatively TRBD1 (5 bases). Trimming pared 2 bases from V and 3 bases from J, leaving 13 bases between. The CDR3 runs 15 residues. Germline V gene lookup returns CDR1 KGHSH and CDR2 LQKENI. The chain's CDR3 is CASSPFGRADYGYTF. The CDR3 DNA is TGTGCCAGCTCACCATTTGGCAGGGCTGACTATGGCTACACCTTC.

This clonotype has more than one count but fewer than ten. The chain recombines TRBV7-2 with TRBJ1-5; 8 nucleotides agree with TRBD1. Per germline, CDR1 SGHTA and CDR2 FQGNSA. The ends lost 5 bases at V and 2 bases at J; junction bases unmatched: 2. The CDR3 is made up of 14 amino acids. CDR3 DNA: TGTGCCAGCAGCCCAGGGGGCGGCAATCAGCCCCAGCATTTT. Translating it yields CASSPGGGNQPQHF.

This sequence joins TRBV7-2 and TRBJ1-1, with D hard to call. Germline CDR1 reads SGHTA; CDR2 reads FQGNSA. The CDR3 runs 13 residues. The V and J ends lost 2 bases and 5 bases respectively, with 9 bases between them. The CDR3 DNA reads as TGTGCCAGCAGCTTAATGCAAGGGACTGAAGCTTTCTTT. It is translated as CASSLMQGTEAFF.

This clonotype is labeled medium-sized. The CDR3 DNA is TGTGCCTGGAGCGGGACAGGGAGGCAGCCCCAGCATTTT. Its protein product is CAWSGTGRQPQHF. J is TRBJ1-5 and V is TRBV30; 9 bases align to TRBD1. The V segment lost 3 bases and the J segment 7 bases; nucleotides outside the gene matches: 4. The CDR3 contains 13 residues. Looked up from germline, CDR1 is GTSNPN and CDR2 is SVGIG (reference sequence).